The rows below give T cell receptor beta chains drawn from one sample of a study of cytomegalovirus exposure and HLA in healthy donors. Produced via immunoSEQ multiplex PCR; TCRdb's table is partial and in-frame only. The sample has around 60,000 clones, almost 97% seen once. Sequencing was performed on PBMCs. These receptors all come from a woman in her late teens or twenties in good health and CMV-seronegative. Each CDR3 is given with its conserved first and last residue. Each record gives: V gene, clone size, D gene, J gene, CDR3 protein, CDR3 DNA. D genes are given only for firm matches. Clone size is given for some rows only: seen once, a few or many times, or a class if the clone is expanded.

V: TRBV28; size: .; D: TRBD2; J: TRBJ2-1; CDR3: CATTGGGSSNEQFF; DNA: TGTGCCACCACCGGGGGGGGTAGCTCCAATGAGCAGTTCTTC
V: TRBV9; size: .; D: .; J: TRBJ1-5; CDR3: CASSSGPTSNQPQHF; DNA: TGTGCCAGCAGCTCCGGTCCTACTAGCAATCAGCCCCAGCATTTT
V: TRBV27; size: .; D: .; J: TRBJ1-6; CDR3: CASSSRGSPLHF; DNA: TGTGCCAGCAGTTCCAGGGGCTCACCCCTCCACTTT
V: TRBV29-1; size: .; D: .; J: TRBJ2-7; CDR3: CSVRRGGSYEQYF; DNA: TGCAGCGTGAGGAGGGGGGGGTCCTACGAGCAGTACTTC
V: TRBV7-6; size: .; D: TRBD1; J: TRBJ2-5; CDR3: CGSSPTPQGGQETQYF; DNA: TGTGGCAGCAGCCCGACCCCACAGGGGGGTCAAGAGACCCAGTACTTC
V: TRBV28; size: once; D: TRBD1; J: TRBJ1-4; CDR3: CASSLYPGQGPNEKLFF; DNA: TGTGCCAGCAGTTTATATCCGGGACAGGGGCCTAATGAAAAACTGTTTTTT
V: TRBV7-8; size: once; D: .; J: TRBJ2-1; CDR3: CASSLGAGRRNEQFF; DNA: TGTGCCAGCAGCTTAGGGGCGGGGAGGCGCAATGAGCAGTTCTTC
V: TRBV7-9; size: .; D: TRBD2; J: TRBJ2-1; CDR3: CASSFGLAGYNEQFF; DNA: TGTGCCAGCAGCTTCGGACTAGCGGGTTACAATGAGCAGTTCTTC
V: TRBV19; size: .; D: .; J: TRBJ1-2; CDR3: CATQRRDGYTF; DNA: TGTGCCACCCAGAGGAGGGACGGCTACACCTTC
V: TRBV9; size: .; D: .; J: TRBJ2-2; CDR3: CASSVRGLNTGELFF; DNA: TGTGCCAGCAGCGTGAGGGGACTGAACACCGGGGAGCTGTTTTTT
V: TRBV7-3; size: .; D: TRBD2; J: TRBJ2-3; CDR3: CASSLTGGIGDTQYF; DNA: TGTGCCAGCAGCTTAACGGGGGGGATCGGAGATACGCAGTATTTT
V: TRBV5-1; size: .; D: .; J: TRBJ1-3; CDR3: CASSPGTPSGNTIYF; DNA: TGCGCCAGCAGCCCTGGGACACCCTCTGGAAACACCATATATTTT
V: TRBV15; size: few; D: TRBD1; J: TRBJ2-5; CDR3: CATSTHTGGGETQYF; DNA: TGTGCCACCAGCACCCACACAGGGGGCGGGGAGACCCAGTACTTC
V: TRBV19; size: .; D: .; J: TRBJ1-1; CDR3: CASSGTGREELSLDTGAFF; DNA: .
V: TRBV7-2; size: once; D: .; J: TRBJ2-4; CDR3: CASSTRTGIAKNIQYF; DNA: TGTGCCAGCAGCACCCGGACGGGGATAGCCAAAAACATTCAGTACTTC
V: TRBV19; size: .; D: .; J: TRBJ1-1; CDR3: CASSISLNTEAFF; DNA: TGTGCCAGTAGTATTTCTTTGAACACTGAAGCTTTCTTT
V: TRBV10-3; size: .; D: TRBD1; J: TRBJ2-7; CDR3: CAISQGTGGAYEQYF; DNA: TGTGCCATCAGCCAAGGGACAGGAGGGGCCTACGAGCAGTACTTC